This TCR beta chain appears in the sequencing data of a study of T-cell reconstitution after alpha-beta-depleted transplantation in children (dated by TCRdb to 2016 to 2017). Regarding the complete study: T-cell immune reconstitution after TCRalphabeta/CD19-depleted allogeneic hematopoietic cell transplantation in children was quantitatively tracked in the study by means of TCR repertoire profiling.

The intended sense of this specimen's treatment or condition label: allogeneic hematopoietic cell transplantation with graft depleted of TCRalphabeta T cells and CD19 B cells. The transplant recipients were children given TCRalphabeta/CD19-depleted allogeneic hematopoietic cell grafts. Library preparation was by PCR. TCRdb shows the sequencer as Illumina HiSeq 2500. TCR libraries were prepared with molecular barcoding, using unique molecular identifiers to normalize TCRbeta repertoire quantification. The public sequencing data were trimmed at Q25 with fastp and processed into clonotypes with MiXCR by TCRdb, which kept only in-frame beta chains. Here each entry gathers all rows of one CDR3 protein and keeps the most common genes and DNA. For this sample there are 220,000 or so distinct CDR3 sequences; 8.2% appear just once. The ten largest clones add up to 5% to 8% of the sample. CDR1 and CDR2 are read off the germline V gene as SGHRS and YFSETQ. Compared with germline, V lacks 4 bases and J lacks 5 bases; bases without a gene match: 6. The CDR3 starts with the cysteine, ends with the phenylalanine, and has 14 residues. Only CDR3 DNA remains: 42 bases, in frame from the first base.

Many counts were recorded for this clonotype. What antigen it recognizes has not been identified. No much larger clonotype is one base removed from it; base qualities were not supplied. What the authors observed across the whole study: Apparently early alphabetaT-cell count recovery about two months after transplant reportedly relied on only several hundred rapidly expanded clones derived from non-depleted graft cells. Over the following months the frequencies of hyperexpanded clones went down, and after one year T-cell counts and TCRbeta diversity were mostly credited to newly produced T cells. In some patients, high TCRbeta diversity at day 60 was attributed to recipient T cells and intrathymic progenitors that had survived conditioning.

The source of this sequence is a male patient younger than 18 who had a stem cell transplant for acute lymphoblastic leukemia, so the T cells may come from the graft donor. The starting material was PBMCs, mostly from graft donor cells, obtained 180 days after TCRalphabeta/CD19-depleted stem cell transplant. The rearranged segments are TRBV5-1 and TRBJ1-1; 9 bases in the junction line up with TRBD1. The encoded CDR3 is CASSTGQGQTEAFF. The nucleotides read TGCGCCAGCAGCACGGGACAGGGTCAGACTGAAGCTTTCTTT.